This T cell receptor beta chain was retrieved from a study of memory CD8 T cells in hepatitis C reinfection. Overall study: A couple of donors cleared primary HCV but became chronic after reinfection. Study conclusions and caveats: Conclusions on public clonotypes and secondary clearance were not definitive with four or five donors.

CDR1 SEHNR and CDR2 FQNEAQ come from the germline V gene (reference sequence). This CDR3 region has 14 residues. Trimming removed 5 bases from V and 0 bases from J, with 9 bases in between. Some clones are missing from TCRdb's copy, which holds only in-frame ones; the method was immunoSEQ multiplex PCR. The repertoire holds tens of thousands of clones, with 88% as singletons. Time point specified: peak reinfection, 3 to 8 weeks after reinfection detection. TCR sequencing was done directly ex vivo on sorted cells, without expansion in vitro. As for this clone: Antigen: not known.

Sequencing was carried out using naive CD8+ T cells sorted from blood. The source is a man between 18 and 29 years old with hepatitis C virus infection. V gene TRBV7-9 combines with J gene TRBJ2-3, with D possibly matching TRBD1 (6 bases). The CDR3 is CASSLDSSTDTQYF. DNA of the CDR3: TGTGCCAGCAGCCTGGACAGTAGCACAGATACGCAGTATTTT.